Listed here are 27 T cell receptor beta chains from one sample, sequenced in a study of human T cells and chemical hapten exposure. Specified time point: patch test 1, 2 weeks after DPC sensitization. As for treatment: therapeutic diphenylcyclopropenone sensitization with weekly scalp DPC. Using its own MiXCR run on the RACE reads, TCRdb lists one record per CDR3 protein. The repertoire holds about 380,000 distinct CDR3 sequences, with 4.8% as singletons. The sequencing here drew on whole blood, taken in connection with sensitization to the hapten diphenylcyclopropenone (DPC). These receptors were taken from a woman aged 50 to 60 with alopecia areata. Some clones in this sample may be carry-over from other donors' samples.

This clonotype showed up many times. The chain is built from TRBV28 and TRBJ2-7, with D perhaps TRBD1 or TRBD2 (5 bases each). This CDR3 comprises 14 residues. Trimming removed 5 bases from V and 5 bases from J, with 16 bases in between. Germline CDR1 and CDR2: MDHEN and SYDVKM. CDR3 DNA sequence: TGTGCCAGCAGTGTCGGGACCTCTAACAACGAGCAGTACTTC. It is translated as CASSVGTSNNEQYF.

In this sample, this clonotype turned up many times. The chain combines TRBV5-1 with TRBJ2-5; the D is unclear. The CDR3 runs to 12 residues. V was pared by 0 bases and J by 4 bases, with 4 bases between. Germline V gene lookup returns CDR1 SGHRS and CDR2 YFSETQ. CDR3 DNA: TGCGCCAGCAGCTTGGATTCAGAGACCCAGTACTTC. This codes for CASSLDSETQYF.

The chain has TRBV15 and TRBJ1-2; TRBD1 aligns across 11 bases. This CDR3 is 15 amino acids long. CDR1 is LNHNV, CDR2 YYDKDF, per germline (reference sequence). Unmatched junction bases numbered 6, after V lost 6 bases and J lost 3 bases. Here the CDR3 DNA reads TGTGCCACCAGTTCCCGGACAGGGGGCTACTATGGCTACACCTTC. This translates into CATSSRTGGYYGYTF.

This clonotype was picked up a small number of times. The rearrangement joins TRBV28 to TRBJ1-4; the D gene is possibly TRBD1 (6 bases). Germline V gene lookup returns CDR1 MDHEN and CDR2 SYDVKM. V lost 2 bases and J 6 bases, leaving 13 bases between the germline ends. The length of the CDR3 is 15 residues. The CDR3 protein is CASSLHHRAHEKLFF. Here the CDR3 DNA reads TGTGCCAGCAGTTTACACCACAGGGCTCATGAAAAACTGTTTTTT.

This clonotype was seen many times. The chain couples TRBV7-9 to TRBJ2-7; TRBD2 agrees at 13 bases. The trim removed 6 bases at V and 5 bases at J, leaving 7 bases unmatched. This CDR3 is built from 15 residues. Per germline, CDR1 SEHNR and CDR2 FQNEAQ (reference sequence). This chain's CDR3 is CASSSGLAGDDEQYF. The CDR3 coding sequence is TGTGCCAGCAGTTCCGGACTAGCGGGAGATGACGAGCAGTACTTC.

This clonotype showed up many times. The chain uses TRBV20-1 and TRBJ2-7, with D uncertain. The germline V and J ends were trimmed by 2 bases and 5 bases, with 4 bases remaining between them. CDR1 DFQATT and CDR2 SNEGSKA come from the germline V gene (reference sequence). CDR3 length: 10 amino acids. CDR3 amino acids: CSARMNEQYF. In DNA form, the CDR3 reads TGCAGTGCTAGAATGAACGAGCAGTACTTC.

This clonotype has a handful of counts. The chain joins TRBV12-5 to TRBJ2-4; perhaps TRBD1 as D (6 bases). CDR3 length: 14 residues. The V end was cut by 5 bases, the J end by 6 bases, with 14 bases between. Germline V gene data show CDR1 as LGHNT and CDR2 as FRNRAP. DNA for the CDR3: TGTGCTAGTGGTCCTGACGGACAGCGAAACATTCAGTACTTC. Protein product: CASGPDGQRNIQYF. The full variable domain, with the rest looked up from reference TRBV12-5 and TRBJ2-4, is DARVTQTPRHKVTEMGQEVTMRCQPILGHNTVFWYRQTMMQGLELLAYFRNRAPLDDSGMPKDRFSAEMPDATLATLKIQPSEPRDSAVYFCASGPDGQRNIQYFGAGTRLSVL.

The chain joins TRBV27 to TRBJ2-1; 10 bases are a match to TRBD1. Germline V gives CDR1 MNHEY, CDR2 SMNVEV (reference sequence). This CDR3 comprises 20 residues. The J segment lost 4 bases and the V segment lost 7 bases, leaving 22 bases of the junction unmatched. CDR3 loop: CASTHVVGQGRSHLYNEQFF. CDR3 bases: TGTGCCAGCACCCACGTTGTGGGACAGGGGAGATCGCATTTGTACAATGAGCAGTTCTTC.

Only a few counts were recorded for this clonotype. CDR3 nucleotides: TGTGCCAGCGGTTCACCAACTAGCGGGGGGCCAGGTATTCAGTACTTC. Translating gives CASGSPTSGGPGIQYF. The rearrangement links TRBV6-5 to TRBJ2-4; 12 nucleotides match TRBD2. V lost 8 bases, J lost 10 bases, and 15 bases stayed unmatched. Germline V gene sequence: CDR1 MNHEY, CDR2 SVGAGI. The CDR3 length is 16 residues.

This clonotype has ten or more counts. This chain uses TRBV9 with TRBJ1-5; D unresolved. Trimming removed 3 bases at V and 0 bases at J, with 7 bases between. Looked up from germline, CDR1 is SGDLS and CDR2 is YYNGEE. This CDR3 has 14 residues. In nucleotides, the CDR3 is TGTGCCAGCAGCGGCGGGGATAGCAATCAGCCCCAGCATTTT. Protein product: CASSGGDSNQPQHF.

The chain joins TRBV3-1 to TRBJ2-1; D tentatively fits TRBD1 or TRBD2 (5 bases each). Trimming shortened V by 0 bases and J by 8 bases, and 17 bases separated the two germline ends. Germline V CDR1 and CDR2: LGHDT, YNNKEL (reference sequence). CDR3 size: 16 residues. The CDR3 region is CASSQDWDPRKDEQFF. For the CDR3, the DNA is TGTGCCAGCAGCCAAGATTGGGACCCGAGGAAGGATGAGCAGTTCTTC.

This clonotype was detected ten times or more. This chain connects TRBV25-1 to TRBJ2-2, with a possible D match to TRBD1 (5 bases). Trimming removed 2 bases at V and 6 bases at J, with 13 bases between. The germline CDR1 and CDR2 sequences are MGHDK and SYGVNS. CDR3 size: 15 residues. The CDR3 coding sequence is TGTGCCAGCAGTGAACTTCAGGGCGTACCCGGGGAGCTGTTTTTT. This translates into CASSELQGVPGELFF.

This clonotype was seen a few times. The CDR3 sequence: CASSPLGAKAGEQYF. The CDR3 DNA reads as TGTGCCAGCAGTCCGTTAGGGGCTAAAGCAGGGGAGCAGTACTTC. The chain has TRBV28 and TRBJ2-7; D perhaps matches TRBD1 (5 bases). V was clipped by 5 bases and J by 7 bases, with 21 bases between them. There are 15 residues in the CDR3. Germline CDR1 reads MDHEN; CDR2 reads SYDVKM.

V is TRBV28 and J is TRBJ2-1, with D unclear. CDR3 length: 13 residues. Trimming pared 4 bases from V and 5 bases from J, leaving 9 bases between. Germline-derived CDR1 and CDR2 are MDHEN and SYDVKM. The CDR3 DNA is TGTGCCAGCAGTTACGGGTTTAACAATGAGCAGTTCTTC. Its translation is CASSYGFNNEQFF.

This clonotype has ten or more counts. The CDR3 nucleotides read TGCAGCGTTGTTTGGGGTAGGAATGAGCAGTTCTTC. Its protein product is CSVVWGRNEQFF. The rearrangement links TRBV29-1 to TRBJ2-1; D gene unclear. Trimming took off 4 bases at V and 7 bases at J, with 11 bases between the two ends. This CDR3 has 12 amino acids. Germline values: CDR1 SQVTM, CDR2 ANQGSEA.

This clonotype was seen repeatedly, ten times or more. The chain is built from TRBV29-1 and TRBJ2-3; 8 bases line up with TRBD1. Germline V lookup: CDR1 SQVTM, CDR2 ANQGSEA. The ends lost 7 bases at V and 14 bases at J; junction bases unmatched: 11. The CDR3 spans 11 residues. The CDR3 reads CSAHIGQGRYF. In nucleotides, the CDR3 is TGCAGCGCCCATATTGGACAGGGTCGGTATTTT.

This clonotype was recorded a few times. The chain recombines TRBV7-7 with TRBJ2-2; possibly TRBD2 for D (5 bases). This CDR3 comprises 14 residues. Germline V gives CDR1 SSHAT, CDR2 FNYEAQ (reference sequence). Trimming cost V 2 bases and J 6 bases, with 10 bases left between them. CDR3 amino acids: CASSLSRDPGELFF. CDR3 DNA sequence: TGTGCCAGCAGCTTAAGCCGGGATCCCGGGGAGCTGTTTTTT.

A remark on this clonotype: This may be a read error: a much more frequent sequence differs by one nucleotide. The J gene is TRBJ2-1, the V gene TRBV7-2, with D tentatively TRBD1 (5 bases). Germline lookup yields CDR1 SGHTA and CDR2 FQGNSA. This CDR3 has 15 residues. This chain's CDR3 is CASSRVGRSYNERFF. CDR3 coding DNA: TGTGCCAGCAGCCGCGTGGGGCGGTCCTACAATGAGCGGTTCTTC.

This clonotype was counted many times. The chain couples TRBV13 to TRBJ2-4, with D possibly called TRBD1 or TRBD2 (7 bases each). Trimming pared 5 bases from V and 5 bases from J, leaving 16 bases between. In germline, CDR1 is PRHDT, CDR2 FYEKMQ (reference sequence). The CDR3 runs to 15 residues. CDR3 loop: CASSPQGRAQNIQYF. As DNA, the CDR3 is TGTGCCAGCAGCCCACAGGGGAGGGCCCAAAACATTCAGTACTTC.

J is TRBJ1-1 and V is TRBV7-8; 9 bases fit TRBD1. The CDR3 has 16 residues. Losses at the gene ends were 5 bases for V and 12 bases for J; bases not matched to a gene: 19. Germline lookup yields CDR1 SGHVS and CDR2 FQNEAQ. In DNA, the CDR3 is TGTGCCAGCAGCCGGACAGGGGAAATAAGGGAAGGGATGACTTTCTTT. Protein: CASSRTGEIREGMTFF. Full variable domain (rest looked up from reference TRBV7-8 and TRBJ1-1): GAGVSQSPRYKVAKRGQDVALRCDPISGHVSLFWYQQALGQGPEFLTYFQNEAQLDKSGLPSDRFFAERPEGSVSTLKIQRTQQEDSAVYLCASSRTGEIREGMTFFGQGTRLTVV.

This clonotype appeared a few times. This sequence joins TRBV5-5 and TRBJ2-3, with D unresolved. Germline V CDR1 and CDR2: SGHKS, YYEKEE (reference sequence). The CDR3 is 14 residues long. V lost 0 bases, J lost 9 bases, and 14 bases lay in between. CDR3: CASSLEGPGRTQYF. For the CDR3, the DNA is TGTGCCAGCAGCTTGGAGGGCCCCGGGCGCACGCAGTATTTT.

The CDR3 reads CAWSVRTQETQYF. Here the CDR3 DNA reads TGTGCCTGGAGTGTTAGGACGCAAGAGACCCAGTACTTC. V usage is TRBV30 and J usage is TRBJ2-5; no clear D gene. This CDR3 spans 13 amino acids. Per germline, CDR1 GTSNPN and CDR2 SVGIG (reference sequence). The V end was cut by 0 bases, the J end by 2 bases, with 7 bases between.

The sample holds a few counts of this clonotype. V usage is TRBV20-1 and J usage is TRBJ2-1; no reliable D call. The CDR3 covers 12 residues. CDR1 and CDR2 from the germline V gene are DFQATT and SNEGSKA (reference sequence). Trimming took 2 bases from V and 8 from J, leaving 10 bases between them. In DNA, the CDR3 is TGCAGTGCTAGATTTCAACTCGATGAGCAGTTCTTC. Translated: CSARFQLDEQFF.

This clonotype was counted many times. The CDR3 region is CASSQAIRGEQYF. Here the CDR3 DNA reads TGTGCCAGCAGCCAAGCTATCAGGGGGGAGCAGTACTTC. The chain is built from TRBV14 and TRBJ2-7; TRBD1 agrees at 7 bases. Trimming cost V 1 base and J 7 bases; bases outside gene matches: 4. CDR3 length: 13 amino acids. The germline V gene has CDR1 SGHDN and CDR2 FVKESK.

This clonotype was observed at least ten times. The V and J genes are TRBV20-1 and TRBJ1-4; no definite D call. Deletions cut 2 bases from V and 5 bases from J, with 15 bases between. In germline, CDR1 is DFQATT, CDR2 SNEGSKA (reference sequence). The length of the CDR3 is 15 residues. The CDR3: CSARKSGVPNEKLFF. The CDR3, as DNA: TGCAGTGCTAGAAAGTCTGGGGTCCCGAATGAAAAACTGTTTTTT.

This clonotype has only a few counts. V usage is TRBV5-4 and J usage is TRBJ2-3; 9 bases agree with TRBD1. Germline loops: CDR1 SGHNT, CDR2 YYREEE (reference sequence). The CDR3 loop spans 15 amino acids. Germline trimming cut 4 bases from V and 8 bases from J; bases unmatched to any gene: 11. The CDR3, as DNA: TGTGCCAGCAGCCTCCGAGAGGACAGGGGCGGTACGCAGTATTTT. Its protein is CASSLREDRGGTQYF.

The chain uses TRBV12-3 or TRBV12-4 and TRBJ2-1, with TRBD2 matching 8 bases. V was pared by 7 bases and J by 1 base, with 0 bases of the junction left unmatched. The CDR3 has 13 amino acids. CDR3: CASKRESYNEQFF. For the CDR3, the DNA is TGTGCCAGCAAGCGGGAGTCCTACAATGAGCAGTTCTTC.